This T cell receptor (beta chain) stems from a study of early T cells in non-severe SARS-CoV-2 infection. Across the study: Unsorted whole-blood RNA was sequenced in bulk, leaving chains unpaired.

V shed 3 bases, J shed 1 base, and the junction held 7 bases outside the gene matches. The CDR3 extends over 16 amino acids. Germline values: CDR1 SGHAT, CDR2 FQNNGV. Study observations and caveats: VDJdb-based annotation leaned toward anti-spike CD8 responses and missed private and CD4 specificities.

TCRdb re-called the 5' RACE reads with MiXCR, one entry per CDR3 protein. Of some 97,000 distinct CDR3 sequences in the sample, about 10% were seen once. To note about this clonotype: Its target is not known.

This receptor was obtained from an adult who was a healthcare worker with PCR-confirmed SARS-CoV-2 infection or an uninfected control (not recorded which). The specimen was whole blood, collected at baseline. The chain carries TRBV11-2 and TRBJ2-7; 9 bases match TRBD2. The CDR3 DNA is TGTGCCAGCAGCTTTGATAGCGGGAGCGCATCCTACGAGCAGTACTTC. Translated: CASSFDSGSASYEQYF.